This TCR beta chain was recovered during a study of beta chain features in type 1 diabetes. On the study more broadly: Age, gender and cell yields were alike across patients and healthy donors.

cDNA synthesis used the whole RNA isolate, giving expressed TCRB sequences. Clones were sequenced by immunoSEQ multiplex PCR, and TCRdb holds only the in-frame ones, with some missing. The repertoire consists of over 150,000 clones, with under 9.5% occurring once and the leading ten covering approximately 0.69%. Donors underwent one heparinised blood draw, 100 to 150 mL on average. The CDR3 totals 13 residues. Germline CDR1 is MDHEN and CDR2 is SYDVKM. With 10 bases removed from V and 2 bases from J, the gap between germline ends came to 14 bases. This TCR was recovered from a man between 18 and 35 years old in good health. V gene TRBV28 combines with J gene TRBJ2-5; D uncertain. The specimen was central memory CD4+ T cells from blood. For the CDR3, the DNA is TGTGCCACGACCTCTGGCGGACAAGAGACCCAGTACTTC. Translated, it gives CATTSGGQETQYF. The whole variable domain, filled in from reference TRBV28 and TRBJ2-5, reads DVKVTQSSRYLVKRTGEKVFLECVQDMDHENMFWYRQDPGLGLRLIYFSYDVKMKEKGDIPEGYSVSREKKERFSLILESASTNQTSMYLCATTSGGQETQYFGPGTRLLVL.